This T cell receptor beta chain was recorded in a study of T cells after yellow fever vaccination. General study findings and limits: After the booster, 95% to 98% of CD4 and roughly nine tenths of CD8 primary-response clones were re-detected.

Germline CDR1 is MNHEY and CDR2 is SMNVEV (reference sequence). The germline V and J ends were trimmed by 3 bases and 3 bases, with 11 bases remaining between them. The CDR3 is 14 residues long. This clonotype turned up a few times. What it binds is not known. Using its own MiXCR run on the 5' RACE reads, TCRdb lists one record per CDR3 protein. The sample lists some 500,000 distinct CDR3 sequences, approximately 15% seen once, with around an eighth in the top ten. The origin of this receptor is a man aged 25 to 40 who received the YFV17D yellow fever vaccine. The sequences come from PBMCs, collected on the day of the yellow fever booster vaccination. J is TRBJ2-5 and V is TRBV27; D is ambiguous. The CDR3 DNA is TGTGCCAGCAGTTTGAGGCAGAAGAAAGAGACCCAGTACTTC. It specifies CASSLRQKKETQYF.